These 10 T cell receptor beta chains originate from one sample sequenced in a study of shared clonotypes between healthy human individuals. Profiling relied on immunoSEQ multiplex PCR, and the TCRdb table lists in-frame clones only, not all of them. The profile shows a few million clones, approximately 93% of them singletons. Sequencing used naive CD4+ T cells from PBMCs. Documented subset: CD45RA+ positively selected. These receptors all come from a man younger than 30 in good health. Some clones in this sample may be carry-over from other donors' samples.

The rearrangement uses TRBV21-1 and TRBJ2-5; TRBD1 was called by the table and not checked on the DNA. TRBV21-1 is a pseudogene locus. The CDR3 extends over 15 amino acids. CDR3 bases: TGTGCCAGCAGCAAAGAGGGACAGGACCAAGAGACCCAGTACTTC. Residues: CASSKEGQDQETQYF.

A remark on this clone: Different DNA sequences within this sample yield the same CDR3. This rearrangement joins TRBV11-3 to TRBJ2-2; D is undetermined. CDR1 and CDR2 from the germline V gene are SGHNT and YENEEA. V was trimmed by 1 base and J by 6 bases, leaving 3 bases between them. The CDR3 consists of 12 residues. Here the CDR3 reads CASSLAAGELFF. CDR3 nucleotides: TGTGCCAGCAGCTTAGCGGCCGGGGAGCTGTTTTTT.

This chain's CDR3 is CASSIDWGNQPQHF. The CDR3 DNA follows: TGTGCCAGCTCCATTGACTGGGGCAATCAGCCCCAGCATTTT. The chain has TRBV6-1 and TRBJ1-5; D not resolved. CDR1 and CDR2 (germline): MNHNS, SASEGT. This CDR3 is built from 14 residues. V lost 8 bases, J lost 2 bases, and 13 bases lay in between.

The J gene is TRBJ2-1, the V gene TRBV5-8, with D possibly TRBD1 on 6 matching bases. The CDR3 extends over 15 amino acids. The V end was cut by 2 bases, the J end by 3 bases, with 12 bases between. The V gene's germline CDR1 is SGHTS and CDR2 YDEGEE. CDR3 in DNA: TGTGCCAGCAGCTTCCGAGTAGGGGGCTACAATGAGCAGTTCTTC. Encoded protein: CASSFRVGGYNEQFF. Full variable domain (outside the CDR3, taken from reference TRBV5-8 and TRBJ2-1): EAGVTQSPTHLIKTRGQQATLRCSPISGHTSVYWYQQALGLGLQFLLWYDEGEERNRGNFPPRFSGRQFPNYSSELNVNALELEDSALYLCASSFRVGGYNEQFFGPGTRLTVL.

The rearrangement joins TRBV15 to TRBJ1-4, with D possibly TRBD1 on 6 matching bases. Between the trimmed V and J ends, which lost 3 bases and 8 bases, there was a span of 16 bases. Germline-derived CDR1 and CDR2 are LNHNV and YYDKDF (reference sequence). The CDR3 covers 15 residues. The CDR3 DNA is TGTGCCACCAGCAGGGCCCAGGGGTACGGGGAAAAACTGTTTTTT. Translating gives CATSRAQGYGEKLFF.

Points on this clone: Distinct nucleotide sequences in the sample also encode this CDR3. J is TRBJ2-5 and V is TRBV9; D remains ambiguous. The V end lost 0 bases, the J end lost 5 bases, and 8 bases lay between the germline ends. The CDR3 covers 13 residues. Germline V CDR1 and CDR2: SGDLS, YYNGEE. In DNA, the CDR3 is TGTGCCAGCAGCGTAGGTGCAGCGGAGACCCAGTACTTC. It codes for CASSVGAAETQYF.

In the case of this clone: Other DNA sequences from this sample encode an identical CDR3 as well. The DNA for the CDR3 is TGTGCCAGCAGCTTAACAGGGGGAACTGAAGCTTTCTTT. Amino acid sequence: CASSLTGGTEAFF. This chain uses TRBV7-3 with TRBJ1-1, with D perhaps matching TRBD1 (6 bases). The CDR3 consists of 13 residues. With 0 bases removed from V and 5 bases from J, the gap between germline ends came to 7 bases. Germline V gene data show CDR1 as SGHTA and CDR2 as FQGTGA.

The chain uses TRBV7-3 and TRBJ1-1; no clear D. V was pared by 2 bases and J by 1 base, with 11 bases between. The CDR3 extends over 15 amino acids. The germline V gene encodes CDR1 SGHTA and CDR2 FQGTGA. CDR3 coding DNA: TGTGCCAGCAGCTTATACCCCCGGGGGAACACTGAAGCTTTCTTT. Amino acid sequence: CASSLYPRGNTEAFF.

The chain links TRBV19 to TRBJ1-2, with 7 bases aligning to TRBD1. V was clipped by 6 bases and J by 3 bases; unmatched bases: 16. The CDR3 is 17 amino acids. Germline V lookup: CDR1 LNHDA, CDR2 SQIVND (reference sequence). Here the CDR3 DNA reads TGTGCCAGTAGCTCATTAGCAGGGGGAAGAAGGGACTATGGCTACACCTTC. Its translation: CASSSLAGGRRDYGYTF.

The chain has TRBV6-1 and TRBJ1-5, with D hard to call. The CDR3 is 12 amino acids. V lost 6 bases and J lost 15, with 18 bases in between. Germline V lookup: CDR1 MNHNS, CDR2 SASEGT. CDR3 amino acids: CASSTNGILGHF. Here the CDR3 DNA reads TGTGCCAGCAGCACTAATGGGATACTTGGGCATTTT.